Below are 9 T cell receptor beta chains sequenced from a single sample in a study of shared clonotypes between healthy human individuals. The protocol was immunoSEQ multiplex PCR, while the TCRdb copy is restricted to in-frame clones and leaves out a portion. The data show 550,000 to 650,000 clones, around 96% seen once. CD45RO-negative, CCR7-positively selected cells formed the naive CD8 fraction, excluding terminally differentiated effector memory CD45RA+ cells. Sequencing was carried out using naive CD8+ T cells sorted from blood. The receptors were gathered from a woman aged 25 to 39 in good health.

For the CDR3, the DNA is TGTGCCAGCAGCCCCAACTACAATGAGCAGTTCTTC. Amino acids: CASSPNYNEQFF. The chain joins TRBV9 to TRBJ2-1; no clear D gene. The length of the CDR3 is 12 residues. Germline-derived CDR1 and CDR2 are SGDLS and YYNGEE. V was cut by 4 bases and J by 3 bases, with 5 bases left in between.

This clone has only one observation. The V gene is TRBV5-6, the J gene TRBJ1-2; maybe TRBD1 (5 bases). Germline CDR1 reads SGHDT; CDR2 reads YYEEEE. Trimming removed 1 base at V and 1 base at J, with 14 bases between. This CDR3 contains 16 residues. In DNA, the CDR3 is TGTGCCAGCAGCTTGTACGGGGCACCCTTTAACTATGGCTACACCTTC. Its translation is CASSLYGAPFNYGYTF.

This clone was counted once. The rearrangement joins TRBV6-1 to TRBJ2-1; 10 bases line up with TRBD2. With V trimmed by 3 bases and J by 9 bases, 11 bases remained unmatched. The germline CDR1 and CDR2 sequences are MNHNS and SASEGT. This CDR3 has 16 residues. CDR3 loop: CASSELMASGRVEQFF. In DNA, the CDR3 is TGTGCCAGCAGTGAGTTGATGGCTAGCGGGAGAGTTGAGCAGTTCTTC.

This clone was found once. J is TRBJ1-4 and V is TRBV28; D call uncertain. CDR1 and CDR2 (germline): MDHEN, SYDVKM. This CDR3 contains 14 residues. The V end was cut by 3 bases, the J end by 2 bases, with 7 bases between. Written as DNA, the CDR3 is TGTGCCAGCAGTTTGACGGATACTAATGAAAAACTGTTTTTT. Its protein is CASSLTDTNEKLFF.

This chain's CDR3 is CASSSTSEPPGYNEQFF. The CDR3, as DNA: TGTGCCAGCAGCTCGACTAGCGAGCCCCCGGGTTACAATGAGCAGTTCTTC. This rearrangement joins TRBV13 to TRBJ2-1; 8 bases match TRBD2. From germline, CDR1 is PRHDT and CDR2 FYEKMQ (reference sequence). There are 17 residues in the CDR3. V lost 4 bases and J lost 4; bases outside the gene matches: 12.

The chain couples TRBV27 to TRBJ2-7; 7 bases line up with TRBD2. Unmatched junction bases numbered 9, after V lost 5 bases and J lost 2 bases. Germline V gives CDR1 MNHEY, CDR2 SMNVEV (reference sequence). The CDR3 has 15 amino acids. The DNA for the CDR3 is TGTGCCAGCAGTCGGACCGCTAGCGGAGCCTACGAGCAGTACTTC. Amino acids: CASSRTASGAYEQYF.

The chain employs TRBV7-9 and TRBJ2-1; D call uncertain. With 1 base removed from V and 8 bases from J, the gap between germline ends came to 6 bases. The germline gives CDR1 SEHNR, CDR2 FQNEAQ (reference sequence). The CDR3 is 12 amino acids. Written as DNA, the CDR3 is TGTGCCAGCAGCTTAGAAATCCATGAGCAGTTCTTC. Translation gives CASSLEIHEQFF.

This sequence joins TRBV14 and TRBJ2-7; possibly TRBD1 for D (6 bases). This CDR3 has 12 residues. CDR1 is SGHDN and CDR2 is FVKESK in the germline V gene. V lost 5 bases, J lost 8 bases, and 13 bases lay in between. Here the CDR3 DNA reads TGTGCCAGCAGCGATAACAGGGCCCAGCAGTACTTC. Translating it yields CASSDNRAQQYF.

The chain uses TRBV11-3 and TRBJ2-7, with TRBD2 identical over 7 bases. J was trimmed by 2 bases and V by 1 base; bases with no gene match: 5. The CDR3 sequence is 15 residues long. Germline values: CDR1 SGHNT, CDR2 YENEEA. The chain's CDR3 is CASSLGEGLTYEQYF. The CDR3 nucleotides are TGTGCCAGCAGCTTAGGGGAGGGGCTGACCTACGAGCAGTACTTC.